This entry concerns a single TCR beta chain. The sample belongs to a study of blood T cell repertoires in COVID-19. Study-level information: Both acute and convalescent COVID-19 samples were obtained from the United States, Italy and Spain. PBMCs, B-cell-depleted T cells, or T cells were the source of the cDNA or gDNA that made up the material.

V gave up 2 bases and J gave up 3 bases, with 7 bases separating them. The CDR3 runs to 13 residues. Seattle's cohort entered during active infection and was followed longitudinally. How the authors handled the data: The authors estimated nucleated cell counts from reference gene primer amplification. Measured with immunoSEQ multiplex PCR; TCRdb has only the in-frame clones, and not every one. V and J calls and clone size are those listed in that table; D and trimming were worked out from the DNA. The sample carries 150,000 to 200,000 clones, more than 80% recorded once. The sequence was obtained from a middle-aged woman with COVID-19, enrolled during active disease. The sequenced sample consisted of peripheral blood. The chain links TRBV12-3 or TRBV12-4 to TRBJ1-1, with D possibly being TRBD1 (6 bases). The CDR3 loop is CASSLKGDTEAFF. The CDR3 nucleotides are TGTGCCAGCAGTTTAAAGGGGGACACTGAAGCTTTCTTT.